This T cell receptor beta chain originates from a study of T cell responses to AZD1222 COVID-19 vaccine. Whole-study findings and limits: Repertoire sampling happened only post peak T cell response. Targeting of unmutated variant regions was reportedly seen in nearly half of spike-specific TCRs. After two AZD1222 doses, spike-specific TCR breadth and depth rose versus day 0.

Trimming shortened V by 5 bases and J by 3 bases, and 10 bases separated the two germline ends. This CDR3 has 13 amino acids. Germline V gives CDR1 SEHNR, CDR2 FQNEAQ (reference sequence). Details on this clone: Its antigen is unidentified.

The repertoire was sequenced with immunoSEQ multiplex PCR; TCRdb's copy has only in-frame clones and lacks some. Among just under 95,000 clones listed, 85% to 90% were seen once. The sequences come from peripheral blood, collected on day 0 of AZD1222 vaccination. The rearrangement joins TRBV7-9 to TRBJ1-2; TRBD1 might be the D (6 bases). The source is an adult in good health. The CDR3 region is CASSPGQHYGYTF. The CDR3 bases are TGTGCCAGCAGCCCCGGACAGCACTATGGCTACACCTTC.